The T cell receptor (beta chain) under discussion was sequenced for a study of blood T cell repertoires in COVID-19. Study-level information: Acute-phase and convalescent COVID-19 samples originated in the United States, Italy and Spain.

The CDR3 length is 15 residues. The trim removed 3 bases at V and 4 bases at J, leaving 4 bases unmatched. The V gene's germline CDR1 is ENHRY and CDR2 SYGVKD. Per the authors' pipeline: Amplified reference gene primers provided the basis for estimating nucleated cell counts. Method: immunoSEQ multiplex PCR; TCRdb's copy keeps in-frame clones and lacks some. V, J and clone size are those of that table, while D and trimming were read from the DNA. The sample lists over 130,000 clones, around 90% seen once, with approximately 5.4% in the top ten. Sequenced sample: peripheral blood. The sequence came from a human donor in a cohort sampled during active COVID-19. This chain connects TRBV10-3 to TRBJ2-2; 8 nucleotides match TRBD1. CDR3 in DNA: TGTGCCATCAGTGAAGGGCAGGGGGCCACCGGGGAGCTGTTTTTT. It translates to CAISEGQGATGELFF.